Detailed here is one TCR beta chain. Its antigen is still unknown. There are 14 residues in the CDR3. Germline CDR1 SGHNT, CDR2 YYREEE (reference sequence). V trimming: 7 bases; J trimming: 1 base; junction bases outside the gene matches: 7. PCR primers comprised 60 Vbeta and 13 Jbeta primers. Some clones are missing from TCRdb's copy, which holds only in-frame ones; the method was immunoSEQ multiplex PCR. The table has approximately 190,000 clones, about 80% seen once. The sample originates from a study of cytomegalovirus exposure and HLA in healthy donors. Whole-study results and caveats: The study assumed roughly uniform donor sequencing depth for presence/absence analyses. Later analysis demonstrated an association between a missense DCLRE1C variant and TCR beta V- and J-gene trimming. Whilst most TCR sequences proved rare, a subset of public TCRs occurred across many donors.

The gene calls are TRBV5-4 and TRBJ2-5, with TRBD1 matching 7 bases. The receptor comes from a woman aged 45 to 65 in good health and CMV-seropositive. Sequenced material: PBMCs. CDR3: CASGKNRGQETQYF. The DNA for the CDR3 is TGTGCCAGCGGGAAGAACAGGGGCCAAGAGACCCAGTACTTC. The entire variable domain, with the rest obtained from reference TRBV5-4 and TRBJ2-5, is as follows: ETGVTQSPTHLIKTRGQQVTLRCSSQSGHNTVSWYQQALGQGPQFIFQYYREEENGRGNFPPRFSGLQFPNYSSELNVNALELDDSALYLCASGKNRGQETQYFGPGTRLLVL.